The rows below give T cell receptor beta chains drawn from one sample of a study of T-cell memory formation after mild COVID-19. TCRdb called the 5' RACE reads again in MiXCR, with one record for every CDR3 protein. This table has 120,000 to 150,000 distinct CDR3 sequences, approximately 5.7% appearing once. Sequencing input: PBMCs or a T cell subset sorted from them (not recorded which). The receptors originated from an adult woman who had mild COVID-19 (a few samples of this study predate the infection). Cell type and time point are not known. CDR3s include the opening cysteine and the closing phenylalanine or tryptophan.

J | V | CDR3
TRBJ2-1 | TRBV6-5 | CASSYSTSGAYNEQFF
TRBJ1-1 | TRBV29-1 | CSATGQTNTEAFF
TRBJ2-7 | TRBV20-1 | CSARGGYVHEQYF
TRBJ2-3 | TRBV12-3/TRBV12-4 | CASSLGVIGSDTQYF
TRBJ2-2 | TRBV7-9 | CASVRAGSGELFF
TRBJ2-5 | TRBV6-2/TRBV6-3 | CASSYLAEETQYF
TRBJ2-3 | TRBV20-1 | CSASPGTSSTDTQYF
TRBJ1-5 | TRBV21-1 | CASGSNQPQHF
TRBJ2-7 | TRBV5-1 | CASSYGTSGYEQYF
TRBJ2-2 | TRBV2 | CASSAQAARTGELFF
TRBJ2-5 | TRBV30 | CAWMLQGFGTQYF
TRBJ1-5 | TRBV20-1 | CSARDSNQPQHF
TRBJ2-7 | TRBV4-1 | CASSQVVSYSYEQYF
TRBJ2-2 | TRBV28 | CASSRPPANTGELFF
TRBJ2-1 | TRBV6-6 | CASSYGTGSSYNEQFF
TRBJ1-1 | TRBV30 | CAWSIGMNTEAFF
TRBJ2-5 | TRBV5-6 | CASSFGSGQTQYF
TRBJ2-3 | TRBV10-3 | CAISATSGRDLADTQYF
TRBJ1-2 | TRBV18 | CASSPDGTANYGYTF
TRBJ2-7 | TRBV3-1 | CASSSSGRYEQYF
TRBJ2-3 | TRBV29-1 | CSVEDHGGSATDTQYF
TRBJ1-5 | TRBV7-9 | CASSETGPQGNQPQHF
TRBJ2-5 | TRBV6-5 | CASSKTSGGQSRYF
TRBJ1-5 | TRBV20-1 | CSARFVGPYNQPQHF
TRBJ2-2 | TRBV5-6 | CASSSPGLAGVNGELFF
TRBJ1-5 | TRBV12-3/TRBV12-4 | CASSLRQGAVRSNQPQHF
TRBJ2-3 | TRBV3-1 | CASSHGGLAGTDTQYF
TRBJ1-2 | TRBV19 | CASSMRWQSLYGYTF
TRBJ2-2 | TRBV4-2 | CASSQAGGGTGELFF
TRBJ2-5 | TRBV7-9 | CASSWDTQETQYF
TRBJ2-3 | TRBV2 | CASSEGTASSTDTQYF
TRBJ1-3 | TRBV6-6 | CASSYSSKGSSGNTIYF
TRBJ1-2 | TRBV5-1 | CASSSGQGHGYTF
TRBJ2-1 | TRBV7-9 | CASSRDLGLASHANEQFF
TRBJ2-7 | TRBV15 | CATSRDGHSSGVYEQYF
TRBJ2-7 | TRBV7-2 | CASSLLHSSYEQYF
TRBJ2-7 | TRBV4-3 | CASSQVSGTGPPYEQYF
TRBJ2-7 | TRBV11-2 | CASSYGGQGWYEQYF
TRBJ1-1 | TRBV3-1 | CASSGQGALSNTEAFF
TRBJ2-3 | TRBV12-3/TRBV12-4 | CASSPRPGNGGGPDTQYF
TRBJ1-1 | TRBV7-8 | CASSLFRDTEAFF
TRBJ1-6 | TRBV7-3 | CASSLTGTGESPLHF
TRBJ1-2 | TRBV12-3/TRBV12-4 | CASSPRLGDNYGYTF
TRBJ2-1 | TRBV19 | CASSIRARGATYNEQFF
TRBJ1-5 | TRBV5-1 | CASSLTGQSNQPQHF
TRBJ1-1 | TRBV7-9 | CASSLEGTGVNTEAFF
TRBJ2-3 | TRBV5-1 | CASSFPGLPLDTQYF
TRBJ1-4 | TRBV4-3 | CASSRQMEAGGGEKLFF
TRBJ2-3 | TRBV5-4 | CASSLRRGAGYTQYF
TRBJ1-1 | TRBV7-9 | CASSSIKNTEAFF
TRBJ2-7 | TRBV30 | CAWSVLPTIYEQYF
TRBJ1-5 | TRBV20-1 | CSARGTGPQHF
TRBJ1-5 | TRBV20-1 | CSARQRGNQPQHF
TRBJ1-6 | TRBV15 | CATSRDIGGNNSPLHF